The clone carrying this TCR beta chain was counted ten times or more. Its antigen is unidentified. The CDR3 is 14 residues long. Germline V gene data show CDR1 as SGHVS and CDR2 as FNYEAQ. V was shortened by 4 bases and J by 6 bases, with 13 bases between the two germline ends. These data come from a study of T cell repertoires in cytomegalovirus infection. TCRdb recomputed calls from the reads with MiXCR, one row per CDR3 protein. The data hold about 890,000 distinct CDR3 sequences, with less than 40% observed a single time. The TCR originated in a human donor in good health (CMV status not recorded). Some clones in this sample may be carry-over from other donors' samples. Sequences were derived from cultured CD8+ T cells from PBMCs, sampled from culture after CMV antigen stimulation. The chain carries TRBV7-6 and TRBJ2-1; D is possibly TRBD2 (7 bases). In DNA, the CDR3 is TGTGCCAGCAGCTCTCGGGGGGCGGGCAATGAGCAGTTCTTC. It specifies CASSSRGAGNEQFF.